One and the same sample provided the 27 T cell receptor beta chains below, sequenced in a study of blood T cell repertoires in COVID-19. Repertoires were generated with immunoSEQ multiplex PCR, while TCRdb's copy carries only in-frame clones and drops some. Of fewer than 65,000 clones in the sample, around 80% are singletons; the top ten hold roughly 10%. Sequenced sample: peripheral blood. The receptor set was obtained from a man aged 25-45 years with COVID-19, enrolled during active disease.

The V and J genes are TRBV12-3 or TRBV12-4 and TRBJ1-4; 7 bases are shared with TRBD1. The CDR3 has 13 residues. V trimming: 7 bases; J trimming: 13 bases; junction bases outside the gene matches: 12. The CDR3 coding sequence is TGTGCCAGCACGGGTAGGGGGCCCCAACGACTGTTTTTT. Translated: CASTGRGPQRLFF.

The gene calls are TRBV6-5 and TRBJ2-2; 7 bases fit TRBD2. The CDR3 totals 14 residues. J was trimmed by 5 bases and V by 8 bases; bases with no gene match: 8. Germline V gene lookup returns CDR1 MNHEY and CDR2 SVGAGI. For the CDR3, the DNA is TGTGCCAGCTTGGGGGAGGGCCTGACCGGGGAGCTGTTTTTT. It yields the protein CASLGEGLTGELFF.

The chain is built from TRBV20-1 and TRBJ1-1; a weak D match, TRBD1 (6 bases). Between the trimmed V and J ends, which lost 8 bases and 5 bases, there was a span of 9 bases. This CDR3 spans 10 amino acids. Germline values: CDR1 DFQATT, CDR2 SNEGSKA (reference sequence). As DNA, the CDR3 is TGCAGTCAAGGGGGAACTGAAGCTTTCTTT. Translation gives CSQGGTEAFF.

The J gene is TRBJ1-2, the V gene TRBV5-6, with a possible D match to TRBD1 (6 bases). The germline V gene has CDR1 SGHDT and CDR2 YYEEEE. The CDR3 contains 13 residues. V was clipped by 4 bases and J by 3 bases, with 10 bases between them. The CDR3 here is CASSGGAYYGYTF. The CDR3 bases are TGTGCCAGCAGCGGGGGCGCGTACTATGGCTACACCTTC.

This clone was recorded a few times. The chain carries TRBV3-1 (or the pseudogene TRBV3-2) and TRBJ1-5; tentative D call: TRBD1 (6 bases). The CDR3 has 13 residues. V lost 3 bases, J lost 7 bases, and 10 bases lay in between. Germline V gene data show CDR1 as LGHDT and CDR2 as YNNKEL (reference sequence). The CDR3 region is CASSQGQGQPQHF. As DNA, the CDR3 is TGTGCCAGCAGCCAGGGGCAGGGGCAGCCCCAGCATTTT.

The chain employs TRBV6-2 or TRBV6-3 and TRBJ2-5; a weak D match, TRBD2 (7 bases). The CDR3 sequence is 17 residues long. Germline V gives CDR1 MNHEY, CDR2 SVGEGT. V lost 3 bases and J lost 5, with 22 bases in between. The CDR3: CASSYYPPGGARETQYF. The CDR3 region has the DNA TGTGCCAGCAGTTATTATCCTCCGGGGGGCGCAAGGGAGACCCAGTACTTC.

This chain connects TRBV7-8 to TRBJ2-3; weak D call: TRBD2 (6 bases). The germline CDR1 and CDR2 sequences are SGHVS and FQNEAQ. The ends were cut back, 5 bases at V and 6 bases at J, with 18 bases in the middle. The length of the CDR3 is 15 residues. CDR3 coding DNA: TGTGCCAGCAGCCACAAGCTGCGGGACGGGGATACGCAGTATTTT. Its translation is CASSHKLRDGDTQYF. The full variable domain, completed using reference TRBV7-8 and TRBJ2-3, is GAGVSQSPRYKVAKRGQDVALRCDPISGHVSLFWYQQALGQGPEFLTYFQNEAQLDKSGLPSDRFFAERPEGSVSTLKIQRTQQEDSAVYLCASSHKLRDGDTQYFGPGTRLTVL.

This clone was detected only a few times. The V call is TRBV5-1, the J call TRBJ1-2; D remains unclear. From germline, CDR1 is SGHRS and CDR2 YFSETQ. The CDR3 spans 13 residues. V lost 0 bases and J lost 4, with 7 bases in between. CDR3 loop: CASSLDPGYGYTF. The DNA of the CDR3 is TGCGCCAGCAGCTTGGATCCAGGCTATGGCTACACCTTC.

This clone was counted only a few times. CDR3 region: CASSETPIQGNQETQYF. CDR3 bases: TGTGCCAGCAGTGAAACCCCCATCCAGGGGAACCAAGAGACCCAGTACTTC. The rearrangement links TRBV25-1 to TRBJ2-5, with D perhaps matching TRBD1 (6 bases). V lost 2 bases and J 0 bases, leaving 16 bases between the germline ends. CDR1 and CDR2 (germline): MGHDK, SYGVNS. The CDR3 sequence is 17 residues long.

This clone showed up just once. This chain connects TRBV7-2 to TRBJ1-4; 10 bases agree with TRBD1. With 5 bases clipped from V and 7 bases from J, the junction kept 16 bases outside the gene matches. The CDR3 is made up of 18 amino acids. The germline gives CDR1 SGHTA, CDR2 FQGNSA. The CDR3 loop reads CASSHRQGAGFGTEKLFF. CDR3 DNA: TGTGCCAGCAGCCACCGACAGGGGGCTGGATTTGGTACTGAAAAACTGTTTTTT. Based on the CDR3 plus reference TRBV7-2 and TRBJ1-4, the full variable domain is GAGVSQSPSNKVTEKGKDVELRCDPISGHTALYWYRQSLGQGLEFLIYFQGNSAPDKSGLPSDRFSAERTGGSVSTLTIQRTQQEDSAVYLCASSHRQGAGFGTEKLFFGSGTQLSVL.

The V gene is TRBV10-3, the J gene TRBJ2-5; 9 nucleotides align to TRBD1. The CDR3 is made up of 13 amino acids. The germline gives CDR1 ENHRY, CDR2 SYGVKD. V gave up 11 bases and J gave up 4 bases; unmatched junction bases: 8. The CDR3 loop reads CAATQGAGETQYF. The CDR3 nucleotides are TGTGCCGCAACACAGGGGGCGGGAGAGACCCAGTACTTC.

The V call is TRBV11-3, the J call TRBJ2-7; weak D call: TRBD2 (6 bases). V lost 5 bases to trimming and J lost 6 bases, with 14 bases between them. The CDR3 totals 13 residues. CDR1 is SGHNT, CDR2 YENEEA, per germline. The CDR3 nucleotides read TGTGCCAGCAGCGTGTCACTAGCAGGCGAGCAGTACTTC. It encodes CASSVSLAGEQYF.

The chain couples TRBV2 to TRBJ1-1; D is possibly TRBD1 (6 bases). Germline V gene lookup returns CDR1 SNHLY and CDR2 FYNNEI. The CDR3 loop spans 15 amino acids. V dropped 5 bases and J dropped 4 bases, with 17 bases sitting between them. This CDR3 reads CASSKDSSASTEAFF. Here the CDR3 DNA reads TGTGCCAGCAGTAAGGACAGTTCAGCGAGCACTGAAGCTTTCTTT.

The rearrangement joins TRBV19 to TRBJ2-7; 10 bases are shared with TRBD2. The CDR3 consists of 12 residues. Germline V gene data show CDR1 as LNHDA and CDR2 as SQIVND (reference sequence). The V gene end was trimmed by 7 bases and the J gene end by 3 bases; junction bases not matched to a gene: 0. The CDR3 loop reads CASTSGSYEQYF. The CDR3 coding sequence is TGTGCCAGTACTAGCGGGAGCTACGAGCAGTACTTC.

This rearrangement joins TRBV9 to TRBJ1-1; perhaps TRBD1 as D (6 bases). In germline, CDR1 is SGDLS, CDR2 YYNGEE. The CDR3 is made up of 13 amino acids. V was shortened by 3 bases and J by 6 bases, with 12 bases between the two germline ends. The CDR3 spells CASSGSGAPEAFF. In nucleotides, the CDR3 is TGTGCCAGCAGCGGATCAGGGGCCCCTGAAGCTTTCTTT.

This rearrangement joins TRBV28 to TRBJ1-1, with D possibly TRBD1 on 6 matching bases. This CDR3 contains 14 residues. Trimming pared 2 bases from V and 5 bases from J, leaving 12 bases between. Germline CDR1 is MDHEN and CDR2 is SYDVKM. The CDR3 region has the DNA TGTGCCAGCAGTTTAACAGGGTCTGGGACTGAAGCTTTCTTT. Protein sequence: CASSLTGSGTEAFF. Full variable domain (missing parts from reference TRBV28 and TRBJ1-1): DVKVTQSSRYLVKRTGEKVFLECVQDMDHENMFWYRQDPGLGLRLIYFSYDVKMKEKGDIPEGYSVSREKKERFSLILESASTNQTSMYLCASSLTGSGTEAFFGQGTRLTVV.

The rearrangement links TRBV6-5 to TRBJ2-7; 8 nucleotides align to TRBD2. CDR1 is MNHEY and CDR2 is SVGAGI in the germline V gene. The CDR3 runs to 14 residues. V gave up 7 bases and J gave up 3 bases; unmatched junction bases: 8. CDR3 sequence: CASMGAGGYYEQYF. DNA for the CDR3: TGTGCCAGCATGGGGGCGGGAGGCTACTACGAGCAGTACTTC.

The gene calls are TRBV5-1 and TRBJ2-5, with 14 bases fitting TRBD2. The CDR3 covers 16 residues. V lost 7 bases to trimming and J lost 2 bases; unmatched junction nucleotides: 7. Germline V gene data show CDR1 as SGHRS and CDR2 as YFSETQ. CDR3 nucleotide sequence: TGCGCCAGCGCGACTAGCGGGAGGGTAGGGCAAGAGACCCAGTACTTC. Encoded protein: CASATSGRVGQETQYF.

This chain connects TRBV7-8 to TRBJ1-5; 10 nucleotides line up with TRBD1. This CDR3 has 16 amino acids. J gave up 4 bases and V 1 base, and 4 bases lay outside the gene matches. CDR1 is SGHVS, CDR2 FQNEAQ, per germline. CDR3 nucleotides: TGTGCCAGCAGCTTAGGGGGACAGGGGAAGAATCAGCCCCAGCATTTT. Encoded protein: CASSLGGQGKNQPQHF. Full variable domain (rest looked up from reference TRBV7-8 and TRBJ1-5): GAGVSQSPRYKVAKRGQDVALRCDPISGHVSLFWYQQALGQGPEFLTYFQNEAQLDKSGLPSDRFFAERPEGSVSTLKIQRTQQEDSAVYLCASSLGGQGKNQPQHFGDGTRLSIL.

This clone occurred a few times. J is TRBJ2-7 and V is TRBV10-3; 14 bases are shared with TRBD2. In germline, CDR1 is ENHRY, CDR2 SYGVKD. This CDR3 is built from 12 residues. The V and J ends lost 8 bases and 6 bases, in that order; junction bases with no gene match: 0. CDR3 sequence (DNA): TGTGCCATCGGGACTAGCGGGAGCGAGCAGTACTTC. This sequence encodes CAIGTSGSEQYF.

The V call is TRBV6-1, the J call TRBJ1-6; 9 bases are a match to TRBD1. The trim removed 2 bases at V and 6 bases at J, leaving 8 bases unmatched. In germline, CDR1 is MNHNS, CDR2 SASEGT. The CDR3 has 17 residues. The CDR3 nucleotides read TGTGCCAGCAGTGAACGACAGGGGGATATGGGTAATTCACCCCTCCACTTT. Residues: CASSERQGDMGNSPLHF.

The genes are TRBV25-1 and TRBJ2-3; 7 bases fit TRBD2. This CDR3 region has 16 residues. Germline V lookup: CDR1 MGHDK, CDR2 SYGVNS. V trimming: 2 bases; J trimming: 3 bases; junction bases outside the gene matches: 8. CDR3 sequence (DNA): TGTGCCAGCAGTGAAGCGGGAGTAGGTGTTACAGATACGCAGTATTTT. This translates into CASSEAGVGVTDTQYF. Combining the CDR3 with reference TRBV25-1 and TRBJ2-3 gives the whole variable domain EADIYQTPRYLVIGTGKKITLECSQTMGHDKMYWYQQDPGMELHLIHYSYGVNSTEKGDLSSESTVSRIRTEHFPLTLESARPSHTSQYLCASSEAGVGVTDTQYFGPGTRLTVL.

This rearrangement joins TRBV6-4 to TRBJ2-1, with TRBD2 matching over 8 bases. Germline V gene data show CDR1 as MRHNA and CDR2 as SNTAGT. V lost 2 bases, J lost 6 bases, and 9 bases stayed unmatched. This CDR3 has 16 residues. The chain's CDR3 is CASSDLRREDINEQFF. CDR3 bases: TGTGCCAGCAGTGACCTCCGGCGGGAGGATATCAATGAGCAGTTCTTC.

The chain is built from TRBV5-6 and TRBJ2-7; D uncertain. CDR1 is SGHDT, CDR2 YYEEEE, per germline. With 0 bases removed from V and 3 bases from J, the gap between germline ends came to 4 bases. The CDR3 sequence is 12 residues long. The CDR3 DNA follows: TGTGCCAGCAGCTTGGCCAGCTACGAGCAGTACTTC. It translates to CASSLASYEQYF. The full variable domain, in which reference TRBV5-6 and TRBJ2-7 provide the parts outside the CDR3, is DAGVTQSPTHLIKTRGQQVTLRCSPKSGHDTVSWYQQALGQGPQFIFQYYEEEERQRGNFPDRFSGHQFPNYSSELNVNALLLGDSALYLCASSLASYEQYFGPGTRLTVT.

The V call is TRBV27, the J call TRBJ1-6; tentative D call: TRBD1 (5 bases). V lost 6 bases and J 8 bases, leaving 17 bases between the germline ends. CDR3 length: 15 residues. Germline assignment: CDR1 MNHEY and CDR2 SMNVEV (reference sequence). CDR3: CASSPGGRGDSPLHF. In DNA, the CDR3 is TGTGCCAGCAGCCCGGGGGGGAGAGGGGATTCACCCCTCCACTTT.

This rearrangement joins TRBV7-8 to TRBJ1-5; D is uncertain. The CDR3 runs 15 residues. The V gene lost 6 bases and the J gene lost 2 bases, with 14 bases spanning the gap. CDR1 is SGHVS and CDR2 is FQNEAQ in the germline V gene. In nucleotides, the CDR3 is TGTGCCAGCAGTTATGTCGGGAACCGCAATCAGCCCCAGCATTTT. Protein sequence: CASSYVGNRNQPQHF. The whole variable domain, remainder taken from reference TRBV7-8 and TRBJ1-5, is GAGVSQSPRYKVAKRGQDVALRCDPISGHVSLFWYQQALGQGPEFLTYFQNEAQLDKSGLPSDRFFAERPEGSVSTLKIQRTQQEDSAVYLCASSYVGNRNQPQHFGDGTRLSIL.

This chain joins TRBV27 and TRBJ2-7, with D maybe TRBD2 (6 bases). With 2 bases removed from V and 7 bases from J, the gap between germline ends came to 9 bases. Germline V lookup: CDR1 MNHEY, CDR2 SMNVEV (reference sequence). The CDR3 runs 12 residues. CDR3 nucleotide sequence: TGTGCCAGCAGTTTAGGAGGGGTAGAGCAGTACTTC. As protein: CASSLGGVEQYF.